This T cell receptor beta chain is from a study of blood T cell repertoires in COVID-19. Study-wide background: Specimens from acute and convalescent COVID-19 originated in the United States, Italy and Spain.

Living in about two dozen US areas, the participants were between roughly 18 and 90 years of age. Participants were placed into cohorts based on the clinical history they reported. In the study's own analysis: Reference gene primer amplification in the assay estimated nucleated cell counts. Libraries were prepared by immunoSEQ multiplex PCR; TCRdb keeps only in-frame clonotypes and omits some of them. That table gives V, J and clone size, and the DNA gave D and trimming. The sample has 150,000 to 200,000 clones, approximately 73% seen once; the top ten hold less than 20%. Per germline, CDR1 WNHNN and CDR2 SYGVQD (reference sequence). V lost 11 bases and J 8 bases, leaving 15 bases between the germline ends. This CDR3 is 12 amino acids long.

The sample consisted of PBMCs or T cells enriched from blood (not recorded which). The rearrangement links TRBV10-1 to TRBJ1-4; D gene uncertain. This receptor was taken from a woman aged 50 to 60 with acute COVID-19. In DNA, the CDR3 is TGCGCCCGAGGAGCGTTTAAGGAAAAACTGTTTTTT. This gives the protein CARGAFKEKLFF.